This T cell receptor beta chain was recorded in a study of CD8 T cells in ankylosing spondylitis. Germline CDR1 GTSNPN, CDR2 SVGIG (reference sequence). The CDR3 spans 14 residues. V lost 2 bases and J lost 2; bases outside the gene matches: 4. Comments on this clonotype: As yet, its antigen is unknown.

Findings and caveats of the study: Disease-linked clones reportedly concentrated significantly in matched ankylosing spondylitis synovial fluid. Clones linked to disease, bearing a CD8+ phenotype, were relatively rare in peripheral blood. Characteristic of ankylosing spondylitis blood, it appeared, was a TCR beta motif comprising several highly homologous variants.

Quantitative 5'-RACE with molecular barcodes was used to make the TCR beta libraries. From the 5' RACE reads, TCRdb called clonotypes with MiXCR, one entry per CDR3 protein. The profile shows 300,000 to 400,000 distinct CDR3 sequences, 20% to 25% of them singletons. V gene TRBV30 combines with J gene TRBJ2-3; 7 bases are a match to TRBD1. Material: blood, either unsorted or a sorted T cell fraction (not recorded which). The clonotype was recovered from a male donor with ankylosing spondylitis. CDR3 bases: TGTGCCTGGAGTCAGGACAGGATCACAGATACGCAGTATTTT. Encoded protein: CAWSQDRITDTQYF. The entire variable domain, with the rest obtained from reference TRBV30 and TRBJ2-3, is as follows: SQTIHQWPATLVQPVGSPLSLECTVEGTSNPNLYWYRQAAGRGLQLLFYSVGIGQISSEVPQNLSASRPQDRQFILSSKKLLLSDSGFYLCAWSQDRITDTQYFGPGTRLTVL.